Sequencing of this TCR beta chain was carried out in a study of CD8 T cells in ankylosing spondylitis. Quantitative 5'-RACE was performed with molecular barcodes, and it yielded the TCR beta libraries. TCRdb reprocessed the 5' RACE reads via MiXCR and lists one record per CDR3 protein. The table includes roughly 250,000 distinct CDR3 sequences, 8% to 9.5% detected once. Germline V gene data show CDR1 as SGHDT and CDR2 as YYEEEE. This CDR3 is built from 14 residues. V was trimmed by 9 bases and J by 4 bases, leaving 19 bases between them. Study findings and constraints: Disease-associated clones were CD8+ and fairly uncommon in peripheral blood. In ankylosing spondylitis blood, a motif of about eight highly homologous TCR beta variants appeared characteristic.

This clonotype was recorded many times. Antigen: not known. V and J are TRBV5-6 and TRBJ1-1; D is possibly TRBD1 (6 bases). Sequenced: blood, either unsorted or a sorted T cell fraction (not recorded which). This receptor was identified in a male donor with ankylosing spondylitis or in good health (not recorded which). Written as DNA, the CDR3 is TGTGCCACGAAAGGGGGGCGGGTCGGCACTGAAGCTTTCTTT. As protein: CATKGGRVGTEAFF.